This TCR beta chain comes out of a study of T-cell reconstitution after alpha-beta-depleted transplantation in children. The CDR3 has 14 residues. V lost 3 bases and J lost 10; bases outside the gene matches: 5. In germline, CDR1 is SGHTA, CDR2 FQGNSA. The library targeted TCRbeta and was prepared with unique molecular identifiers. MiXCR, applied by TCRdb to the PCR reads, yields one record per CDR3 protein. This sample has some 640,000 distinct CDR3 sequences, with roughly 17% found just once. This chain joins TRBV7-2 and TRBJ1-6, with 8 bases lining up with TRBD1. This clonotype originated in a human donor who donated a stem cell graft to a child with acute myeloid leukemia. Sequenced material: PBMCs from the stem cell graft donor, taken from the stem cell graft. The CDR3 DNA reads as TGTGCCAGCAGCTTGGGACAGGTAGACTCACCCCTCCACTTT. It encodes CASSLGQVDSPLHF.